Below, 6 T cell receptor beta chains from the same sample are listed, as sequenced in a study of blood T cell repertoires in COVID-19. Generated by immunoSEQ multiplex PCR, the TCRdb table keeps only in-frame clones and is missing some. The data show about 36,000 clones, approximately 90% seen once. Sequenced input: peripheral blood. The receptors shown here come from a human donor in a cohort sampled during active COVID-19.

V gene TRBV2 combines with J gene TRBJ2-5; maybe TRBD2 (6 bases). The CDR3 is made up of 14 amino acids. Between the trimmed V and J ends, which lost 4 bases and 6 bases, there was a span of 15 bases. Germline V gives CDR1 SNHLY, CDR2 FYNNEI. The CDR3 bases are TGTGCCAGCAGTGCCGGGACTCCAAGAAAGACCCAGTACTTC. Translating gives CASSAGTPRKTQYF.

This chain joins TRBV7-9 and TRBJ1-2; the D gene is possibly TRBD1 (6 bases). This CDR3 region has 15 residues. The V gene's germline CDR1 is SEHNR and CDR2 FQNEAQ (reference sequence). V shed 7 bases and J shed 2 bases, with 17 bases lying between them. CDR3 in DNA: TGTGCCAGCACTGATGCGACAGGCGTGAACTATGGCTACACCTTC. It encodes CASTDATGVNYGYTF. The full variable domain, in which reference TRBV7-9 and TRBJ1-2 provide the parts outside the CDR3, is DTGVSQNPRHKITKRGQNVTFRCDPISEHNRLYWYRQTLGQGPEFLTYFQNEAQLEKSRLLSDRFSAERPKGSFSTLEIQRTEQGDSAMYLCASTDATGVNYGYTFGSGTRLTVV.

The chain carries TRBV19 and TRBJ1-1, with D perhaps matching TRBD1 (5 bases). Per the germline V gene, CDR1 is LNHDA and CDR2 is SQIVND (reference sequence). This CDR3 comprises 14 residues. With 6 bases removed from V and 5 bases from J, the gap between germline ends came to 16 bases. The CDR3 is CASSIKARGTEAFF. DNA for the CDR3: TGTGCCAGTAGCATAAAAGCCCGGGGGACTGAAGCTTTCTTT.

V usage is TRBV7-9 and J usage is TRBJ2-5; a possible D gene is TRBD2 (5 bases). Germline CDR1 SEHNR, CDR2 FQNEAQ (reference sequence). V lost 1 base and J lost 9, with 24 bases in between. The CDR3 runs 17 residues. The CDR3 loop is CASSLGGGLAGIEAQYF. CDR3 nucleotides: TGTGCCAGCAGCTTAGGTGGCGGCCTAGCTGGAATTGAGGCCCAGTACTTC.

In this sample, this clone turned up once. This chain links TRBV2 with TRBJ2-2; D remains unclear. Deletions cut 6 bases from V and 6 bases from J, with 8 bases between. Germline CDR1 is SNHLY and CDR2 is FYNNEI. The CDR3 extends over 12 amino acids. CDR3 amino acids: CASSRRSGELFF. The CDR3 nucleotides are TGTGCCAGCAGCCGGCGGTCCGGGGAGCTGTTTTTT.

J is TRBJ2-1 and V is TRBV7-9; the match to TRBD2 covers 10 bases. With 6 bases clipped from V and 3 bases from J, the junction kept 5 bases outside the gene matches. Germline-derived CDR1 and CDR2 are SEHNR and FQNEAQ (reference sequence). The CDR3 is 15 amino acids. CDR3: CASSPLAGDYNEQFF. CDR3 nucleotide sequence: TGTGCCAGCAGTCCGCTAGCGGGAGACTACAATGAGCAGTTCTTC.